The clone carrying this T cell receptor beta chain was counted only a few times. The data originate from a study of shared clonotypes between healthy human individuals. TCRdb keeps only in-frame clones here, not all; method: immunoSEQ multiplex PCR. This sample has roughly 1,000,000 clones, with around 78% found just once. Germline lookup yields CDR1 ENHRY and CDR2 SYGVKD. The CDR3 extends over 13 amino acids. The ends were cut back, 10 bases at V and 4 bases at J, with 16 bases in the middle. Material for sequencing was memory CD4+ T cells from PBMCs. Indicated subset: CD45RA-negative fraction. The source is a man aged 18 to 29 in good health. Some clones in this sample may be carry-over from other donors' samples. The V gene is TRBV10-3, the J gene TRBJ1-1, with D hard to call. DNA for the CDR3: TGTGCCACAGGTAGGCAGGATGGCACTGAAGCTTTCTTT. This sequence encodes CATGRQDGTEAFF.